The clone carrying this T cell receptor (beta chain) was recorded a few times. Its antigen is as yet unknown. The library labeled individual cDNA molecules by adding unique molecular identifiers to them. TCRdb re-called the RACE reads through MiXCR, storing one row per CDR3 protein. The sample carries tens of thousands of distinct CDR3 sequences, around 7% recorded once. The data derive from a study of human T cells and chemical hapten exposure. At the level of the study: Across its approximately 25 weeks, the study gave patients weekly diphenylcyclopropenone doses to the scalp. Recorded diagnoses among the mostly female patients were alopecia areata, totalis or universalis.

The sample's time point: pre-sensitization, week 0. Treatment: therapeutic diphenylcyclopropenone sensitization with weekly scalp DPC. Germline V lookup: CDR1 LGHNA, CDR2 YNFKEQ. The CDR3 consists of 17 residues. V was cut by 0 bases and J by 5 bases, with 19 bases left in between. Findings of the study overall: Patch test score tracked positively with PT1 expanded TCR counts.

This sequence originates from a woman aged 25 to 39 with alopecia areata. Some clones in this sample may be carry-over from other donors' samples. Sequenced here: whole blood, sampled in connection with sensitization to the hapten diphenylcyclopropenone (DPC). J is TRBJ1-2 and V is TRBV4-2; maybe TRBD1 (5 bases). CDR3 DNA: TGTGCCAGCAGCCAAGATTCCCAGGGTATGGGATCATATGGCTACACCTTC. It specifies CASSQDSQGMGSYGYTF.